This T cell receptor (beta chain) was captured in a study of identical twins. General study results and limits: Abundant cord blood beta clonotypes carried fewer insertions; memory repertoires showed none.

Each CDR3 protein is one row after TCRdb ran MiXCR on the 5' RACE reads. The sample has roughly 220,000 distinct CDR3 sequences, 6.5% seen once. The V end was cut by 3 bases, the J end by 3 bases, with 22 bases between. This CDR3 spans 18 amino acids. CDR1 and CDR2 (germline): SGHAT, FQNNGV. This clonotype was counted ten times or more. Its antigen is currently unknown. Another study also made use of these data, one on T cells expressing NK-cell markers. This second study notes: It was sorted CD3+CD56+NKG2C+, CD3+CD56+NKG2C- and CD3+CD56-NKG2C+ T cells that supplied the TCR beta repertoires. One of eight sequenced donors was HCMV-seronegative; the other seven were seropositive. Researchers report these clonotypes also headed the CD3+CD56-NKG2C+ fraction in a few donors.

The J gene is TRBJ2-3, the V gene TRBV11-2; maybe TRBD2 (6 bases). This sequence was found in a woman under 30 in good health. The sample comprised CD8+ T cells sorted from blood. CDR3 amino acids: CASSFVLEGKDGTDTQYF. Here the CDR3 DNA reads TGTGCCAGCAGCTTCGTGTTGGAGGGAAAAGACGGTACAGATACGCAGTATTTT.